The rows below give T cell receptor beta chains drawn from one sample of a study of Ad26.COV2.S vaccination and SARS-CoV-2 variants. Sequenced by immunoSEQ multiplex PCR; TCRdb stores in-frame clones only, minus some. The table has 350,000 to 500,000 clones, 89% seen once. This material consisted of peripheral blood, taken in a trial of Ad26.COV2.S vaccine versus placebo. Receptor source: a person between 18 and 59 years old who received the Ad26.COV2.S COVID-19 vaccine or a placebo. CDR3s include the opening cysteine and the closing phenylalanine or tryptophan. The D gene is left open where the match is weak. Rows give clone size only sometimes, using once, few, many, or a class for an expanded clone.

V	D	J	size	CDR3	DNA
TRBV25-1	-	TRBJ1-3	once	CASSELGGDSGNTIYF	TGTGCCAGCAGTGAATTGGGGGGTGACTCTGGAAACACCATATATTTT
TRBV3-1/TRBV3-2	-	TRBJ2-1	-	CASSRTGQDNEQFF	TGTGCCAGCAGCCGCACGGGACAAGATAATGAGCAGTTCTTC
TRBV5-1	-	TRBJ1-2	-	CASSFYGDGYTF	TGCGCCAGCAGCTTTTATGGGGATGGCTACACCTTC
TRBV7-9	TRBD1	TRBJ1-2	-	CASSFTGDSGYTF	TGTGCCAGCAGCTTTACAGGGGACAGTGGCTACACCTTC
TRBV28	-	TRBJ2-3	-	CASSLYPTDTQYF	TGTGCCAGCAGTTTATATCCCACAGATACGCAGTATTTT
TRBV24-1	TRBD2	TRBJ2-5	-	CATSDLPGLAGVETQYF	TGTGCCACCAGTGATTTGCCGGGACTAGCGGGAGTTGAGACCCAGTACTTC
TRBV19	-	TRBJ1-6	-	CASSIEAAESSPLHF	TGTGCCAGTAGTATAGAGGCCGCGGAGTCTTCACCCCTCCACTTT
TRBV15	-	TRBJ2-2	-	CATSRDPVPTGELFF	TGTGCCACCAGCAGAGATCCGGTTCCCACCGGGGAGCTGTTTTTT
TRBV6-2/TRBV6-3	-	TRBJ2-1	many	CASSYGGDNNEQFF	TGTGCCAGCAGTTACGGTGGCGATAACAATGAGCAGTTCTTC
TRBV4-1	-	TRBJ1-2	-	CASSQDRTVYYGYTF	TGCGCCAGCAGCCAAGATCGAACAGTTTATTATGGCTACACCTTC
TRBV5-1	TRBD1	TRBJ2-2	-	CASSTWTGRTGELFF	TGCGCCAGCAGCACCTGGACAGGGAGGACCGGGGAGCTGTTTTTT
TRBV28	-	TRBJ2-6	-	CASGYHPGGANVLTF	TGTGCCAGCGGCTACCATCCCGGTGGGGCCAACGTCCTGACTTTC
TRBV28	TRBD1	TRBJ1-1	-	CASSFHPGGAFF	TGTGCCAGCAGTTTCCATCCAGGGGGTGCTTTCTTT
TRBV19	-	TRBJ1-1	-	CASNSVRMNTEAFF	TGTGCCAGTAACAGCGTGAGGATGAACACTGAAGCTTTCTTT
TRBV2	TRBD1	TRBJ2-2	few	CASRRDRTNTGELFF	TGTGCCAGCAGAAGGGACAGAACCAACACCGGGGAGCTGTTTTTT
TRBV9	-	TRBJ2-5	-	CASSVEPFTGSETQYF	TGTGCCAGCAGCGTAGAACCGTTTACAGGAAGCGAGACCCAGTACTTC
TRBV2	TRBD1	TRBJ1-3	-	CASEQGRSGNTIYF	TGTGCCAGTGAACAGGGGAGGTCTGGAAACACCATATATTTT
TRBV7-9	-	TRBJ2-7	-	CASSPPDFSYEQYF	TGTGCCAGCAGCCCCCCCGACTTCTCCTACGAGCAGTACTTC
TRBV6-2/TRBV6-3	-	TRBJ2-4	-	CASSYAGALNIQYF	TGTGCCAGCAGTTACGCGGGGGCCCTAAACATTCAGTACTTC
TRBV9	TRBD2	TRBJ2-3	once	CASSARTTSGIRDTQYF	TGTGCCAGCAGCGCGCGAACCACTAGCGGGATTAGAGATACGCAGTATTTT
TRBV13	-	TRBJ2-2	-	CASSFGLFSPSQELFF	TGTGCCAGCAGCTTTGGGCTATTCTCCCCGTCTCAGGAGCTGTTTTTT
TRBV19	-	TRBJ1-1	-	CASSLTGNMNTEAFF	TGTGCCAGTAGTCTGACAGGCAACATGAACACTGAAGCTTTCTTT
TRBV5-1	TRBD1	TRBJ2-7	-	CASSRWTGGLSYEQYF	TGCGCCAGCAGCCGCTGGACAGGGGGCCTCTCCTACGAGCAGTACTTC
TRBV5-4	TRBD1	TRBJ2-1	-	CASSLPGQANEQFF	TGTGCCAGCAGCCTCCCGGGACAGGCCAATGAGCAGTTCTTC
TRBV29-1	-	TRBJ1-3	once	CSVEGPGRGNTIYF	TGCAGCGTTGAGGGCCCGGGGCGGGGAAACACCATATATTTT
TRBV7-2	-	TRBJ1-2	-	CASSSSAAVNYGYTF	TGTGCCAGCAGCTCGAGTGCGGCGGTGAACTATGGCTACACCTTC
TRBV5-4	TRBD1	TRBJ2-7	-	CASSTETGREQYF	TGTGCCAGCAGCACCGAGACAGGGCGCGAGCAGTACTTC
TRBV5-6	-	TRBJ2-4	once	CASSLALPGSIQYF	TGTGCCAGCAGCTTGGCACTGCCCGGTTCGATTCAGTACTTC
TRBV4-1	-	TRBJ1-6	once	CASSLDLLHSPLHF	TGCGCCAGCAGCCTGGACTTACTTCATTCACCCCTCCACTTT
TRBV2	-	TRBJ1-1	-	CASRGTEAFF	TGTGCCAGTCGGGGTACTGAAGCTTTCTTT
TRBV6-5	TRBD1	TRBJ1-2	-	CASTYNPDRSFDGYTF	TGTGCCAGCACTTACAACCCGGACAGGTCTTTTGATGGCTACACCTTC
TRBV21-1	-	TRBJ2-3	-	CASSKVWGGTSMDTDTQYF	TGTGCCAGCAGCAAAGTGTGGGGGGGGACTAGCATGGACACAGATACGCAGTATTTT
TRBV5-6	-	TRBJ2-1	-	CASSFGLAYNEQFF	TGTGCCAGCAGCTTTGGACTCGCCTACAATGAGCAGTTCTTC
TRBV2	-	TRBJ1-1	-	CASSPLTVNTEAFF	TGTGCCAGCTCCCCATTGACAGTGAACACTGAAGCTTTCTTT
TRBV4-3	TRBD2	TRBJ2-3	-	CASSQPSGGLPSTDTQYF	TGCGCCAGCAGCCAACCTAGCGGGGGGTTACCTAGCACAGATACGCAGTATTTT
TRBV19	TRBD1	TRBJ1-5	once	CASSVRQGHQPQHF	TGTGCCAGTAGTGTGAGACAGGGGCATCAGCCCCAGCATTTT
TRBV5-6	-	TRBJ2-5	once	CASSLVTTEQETQYF	TGTGCCAGCAGCTTGGTTACGACAGAGCAAGAGACCCAGTACTTC
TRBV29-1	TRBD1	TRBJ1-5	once	CSVVWAGGQPQHF	TGCAGCGTTGTCTGGGCAGGGGGTCAGCCCCAGCATTTT
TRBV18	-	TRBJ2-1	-	CASSPPRRPSYNEQFF	TGTGCCAGCTCACCACCGAGAAGGCCTTCCTACAATGAGCAGTTCTTC
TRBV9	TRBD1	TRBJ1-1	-	CASSVRDRSTEAFF	TGTGCCAGCAGCGTCCGGGACAGGTCGACTGAAGCTTTCTTT